The rows below give T cell receptor beta chains drawn from one sample of a study of cytomegalovirus exposure and HLA in healthy donors. Only in-frame clones appear in the TCRdb table, and some are missing; sequencing was by immunoSEQ multiplex PCR. The sample comprises roughly 97,000 clones, around 80% of which are singletons, and about 5% rests with the top ten. Specimen: PBMCs. Receptors were obtained from a woman aged 18 to 35 in good health and CMV-seropositive. Each CDR3 is given with its conserved first and last residue. The order of the fields is V gene, J gene, D gene, clone size, CDR3 protein, CDR3 DNA. A D gene is named only where the DNA matches it firmly. Part of the rows lack a size; the others show once, few, many or a class for expanded clones.

TRBV2	TRBJ2-5	.	.	CASSEERQETQYF	TGTGCCAGCAGTGAGGAGAGACAAGAGACCCAGTACTTC
TRBV2	TRBJ1-2	TRBD1	.	CASSRDRGGSNYGYTF	TGTGCCAGCAGTCGGGACAGGGGGGGGTCTAACTATGGCTACACCTTC
TRBV5-1	TRBJ2-2	TRBD2	.	CASSLRLAGNANTGELFF	TGCGCCAGCAGCTTACGATTAGCGGGAAACGCGAACACCGGGGAGCTGTTTTTT
TRBV9	TRBJ2-7	TRBD1	few	CASSVGQGLGSYEQYF	TGTGCCAGCAGCGTAGGACAGGGGTTAGGCTCCTACGAGCAGTACTTC
TRBV28	TRBJ2-1	TRBD1	.	CASSPGTGAYNEQFF	TGTGCCAGCAGCCCCGGGACAGGTGCCTACAATGAGCAGTTCTTC
TRBV5-1	TRBJ2-7	TRBD2	.	CASSELAGYEQYF	TGCGCCAGCAGCGAACTAGCGGGGTACGAGCAGTACTTC
TRBV6-4	TRBJ2-7	TRBD2	few	CASSDTSGSMEQYF	TGTGCCAGCAGTGATACTAGCGGGAGTATGGAGCAGTACTTC
TRBV2	TRBJ1-1	.	.	CASSRDVGKGGSAFF	TGTGCCAGCAGCCGGGACGTAGGTAAAGGGGGTTCGGCTTTCTTT
TRBV11-3	TRBJ1-1	.	.	CASSLSRSEAFF	TGTGCCAGCAGCTTGAGTCGCTCTGAAGCTTTCTTT
TRBV28	TRBJ1-1	TRBD1	few	CASSRQGEGPRLTEAFF	TGTGCCAGCAGCCGACAGGGCGAAGGCCCCCGTCTCACTGAAGCTTTCTTT
TRBV10-2	TRBJ2-3	.	.	CASTTRGADTQYF	TGCGCCAGCACCACCCGGGGAGCAGATACGCAGTATTTT
TRBV27	TRBJ1-3	.	.	CASSLSLNSGNTIYF	TGTGCCAGCAGTTTATCGCTAAACTCTGGAAACACCATATATTTT
TRBV7-3	TRBJ2-2	.	.	CASSFQAGELFF	TGTGCCAGCAGCTTCCAGGCCGGGGAGCTGTTTTTT
TRBV20-1	TRBJ2-3	.	.	CSAPGLDTQYF	TGCAGTGCGCCCGGTCTGGATACGCAGTATTTT
TRBV30	TRBJ2-3	.	few	CAWGLRLETQYF	TGTGCCTGGGGCTTACGACTAGAGACGCAGTATTTT
TRBV28	TRBJ1-1	TRBD1	.	CASSPSATGYGAFF	TGTGCCAGCAGCCCCTCCGCGACAGGGTATGGAGCTTTCTTT
TRBV13	TRBJ1-4	.	.	CASSAGRIATNEKLFF	TGTGCCAGCAGCGCGGGGAGGATTGCAACTAATGAAAAACTGTTTTTT
TRBV6-1	TRBJ1-5	TRBD1	.	CASSGWTGGGQPQHF	TGTGCCAGCAGTGGATGGACAGGGGGCGGTCAGCCCCAGCATTTT
TRBV5-3	TRBJ2-7	TRBD2	.	CARSLRIAGDYEQYF	TGTGCCAGAAGCCTCAGGATAGCGGGAGACTACGAGCAGTACTTC
TRBV30	TRBJ1-5	TRBD1	.	CAWSFFGTGNQPQHF	TGTGCCTGGAGTTTCTTTGGGACAGGCAATCAGCCCCAGCATTTT
TRBV4-1	TRBJ2-3	.	.	CASSQGLAQQTDTQYF	TGCGCCAGCAGCCAAGGCCTGGCCCAACAGACAGATACGCAGTATTTT
TRBV7-3	TRBJ2-1	.	.	CASSQTNNEQFF	TGTGCCAGCAGCCAAACAAACAATGAGCAGTTCTTC
TRBV19	TRBJ1-2	TRBD1	.	CASTLRGQSNYGYTF	TGTGCCAGTACCCTAAGGGGACAGTCAAACTATGGCTACACCTTC
TRBV2	TRBJ1-2	TRBD1	.	CASSIGQGYGYTF	TGTGCCAGCAGTATCGGACAGGGCTATGGCTACACCTTC
TRBV14	TRBJ2-7	.	.	CASSQAPRGGEQYF	TGTGCCAGCAGCCAAGCCCCAAGGGGGGGGGAGCAGTACTTC
TRBV28	TRBJ1-4	TRBD1	few	CASSSTGLATNEKLFF	TGTGCCAGCAGTTCGACAGGGTTAGCAACTAATGAAAAACTGTTTTTT
TRBV4-2	TRBJ2-2	.	.	CASGGVSGELFF	TGTGCCAGCGGAGGAGTGTCCGGGGAGCTGTTTTTT
TRBV6-5	TRBJ1-2	.	.	CASRGFTENNYGYTF	TGTGCCAGCAGAGGTTTTACGGAGAACAACTATGGCTACACCTTC
TRBV30	TRBJ2-5	TRBD2	.	CAWSGTSVVLETQYF	TGTGCCTGGAGTGGTACTAGCGTGGTCTTAGAGACCCAGTACTTC
TRBV28	TRBJ1-6	.	once	CASSFGRGGSNSPLHF	TGTGCCAGCAGTTTCGGGAGGGGCGGGAGTAATTCACCCCTCCACTTT
TRBV5-1	TRBJ1-1	TRBD1	.	CASSLFGPGGAGSATEAFF	TGCGCCAGCAGCTTGTTCGGCCCAGGGGGCGCGGGGTCGGCCACTGAAGCTTTCTTT
TRBV30	TRBJ1-1	.	.	CAWSRQSLNTEAFF	TGTGCCTGGAGCCGACAGAGTTTGAACACTGAAGCTTTCTTT
TRBV6-5	TRBJ1-5	.	many	CASSYSGRANQPQHF	TGTGCCAGCAGTTACTCGGGGAGGGCCAATCAGCCCCAGCATTTT
TRBV9	TRBJ1-1	.	.	CASSVSGVNTEAFF	TGTGCCAGCAGCGTATCAGGGGTGAACACTGAAGCTTTCTTT
TRBV6-5	TRBJ2-3	TRBD2	.	CASSFDSGNPDTQYF	TGTGCCAGCAGTTTTGATAGCGGGAACCCAGATACGCAGTATTTT
TRBV28	TRBJ2-3	TRBD2	.	CASSFGGTSGSTDTQYF	TGTGCCAGCAGTTTCGGCGGGACTAGCGGGAGCACAGATACGCAGTATTTT
TRBV5-1	TRBJ1-1	TRBD1	.	CASSPGQGSTEAFF	TGCGCCAGCAGCCCTGGACAGGGAAGCACTGAAGCTTTCTTT
TRBV2	TRBJ2-7	.	.	CASSDGTSSNEQYF	TGTGCCAGCAGTGATGGGACTTCCTCCAACGAGCAGTACTTC
TRBV28	TRBJ1-2	TRBD1	.	CAIYPSGGLGYTF	TGTGCGATCTACCCTTCAGGGGGCCTTGGCTACACCTTC
TRBV10-1	TRBJ2-1	TRBD1	.	CASTPGQGPHEQFF	TGCGCCAGCACTCCGGGACAGGGCCCCCATGAGCAGTTCTTC
TRBV30	TRBJ2-1	TRBD2	.	CAWTLGTSGNNEQFF	TGTGCCTGGACCCTCGGGACTAGCGGGAACAATGAGCAGTTCTTC
TRBV2	TRBJ1-3	TRBD1	.	CASSAGGAGNTIYF	TGTGCCAGCAGTGCAGGGGGAGCTGGAAACACCATATATTTT
TRBV4-2	TRBJ2-1	TRBD1	.	CASSQDPGQTYNEQFF	TGTGCCAGCAGCCAAGATCCGGGACAGACGTACAATGAGCAGTTCTTC
TRBV11-3	TRBJ2-3	.	.	CASSFASGASDTQYF	TGTGCCAGCAGCTTCGCCTCGGGAGCGTCAGATACGCAGTATTTT
TRBV6-1	TRBJ1-2	.	.	CASSEASTALPNYGYTF	TGTGCCAGCAGTGAAGCGTCAACAGCCCTACCTAACTATGGCTACACCTTC
TRBV2	TRBJ1-2	.	.	CASSNLDYGYTF	TGTGCCAGCAGTAACCTAGACTATGGCTACACCTTC
TRBV28	TRBJ1-2	.	few	CASGRGYTF	TGTGCCAGCGGTCGGGGCTACACCTTC
TRBV19	TRBJ2-7	TRBD2	.	CASRRTSGDGSYEQYF	TGTGCCTCTAGGCGGACTAGCGGAGACGGGTCCTACGAGCAGTACTTC
TRBV30	TRBJ2-1	.	.	CAWRSSVSTYNEQFF	TGTGCCTGGAGAAGCAGCGTCTCTACCTACAATGAGCAGTTCTTC
TRBV6-6	TRBJ2-1	TRBD2	.	CASSPGTSGVNEQFF	TGTGCCAGCAGCCCCGGGACTAGCGGGGTCAATGAGCAGTTCTTC
TRBV13	TRBJ2-7	TRBD2	.	CASSSDRGVALYEQYF	TGTGCCAGCAGCTCCGACCGGGGGGTAGCTCTCTACGAGCAGTACTTC
TRBV30	TRBJ1-4	TRBD1	.	CAWSVQGAREKLFF	TGTGCCTGGAGTGTACAGGGGGCGCGGGAAAAACTGTTTTTT
TRBV7-9	TRBJ2-3	TRBD2	.	CASSLLAGGVADTQYF	TGTGCCAGCAGTTTACTAGCGGGAGGTGTCGCAGATACGCAGTATTTT